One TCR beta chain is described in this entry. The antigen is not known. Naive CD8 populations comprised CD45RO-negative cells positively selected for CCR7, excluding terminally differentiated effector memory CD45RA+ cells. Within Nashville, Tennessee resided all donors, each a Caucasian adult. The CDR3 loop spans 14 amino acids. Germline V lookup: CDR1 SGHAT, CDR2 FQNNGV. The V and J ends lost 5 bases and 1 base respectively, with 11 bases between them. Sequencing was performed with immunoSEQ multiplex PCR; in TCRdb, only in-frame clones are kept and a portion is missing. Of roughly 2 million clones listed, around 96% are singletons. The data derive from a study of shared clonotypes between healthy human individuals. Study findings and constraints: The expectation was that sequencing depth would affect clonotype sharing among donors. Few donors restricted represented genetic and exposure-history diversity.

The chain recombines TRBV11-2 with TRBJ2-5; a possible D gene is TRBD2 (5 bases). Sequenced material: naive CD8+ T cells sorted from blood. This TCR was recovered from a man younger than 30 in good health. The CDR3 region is CASSIPGSQETQYF. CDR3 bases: TGTGCCAGCAGCATTCCGGGATCCCAAGAGACCCAGTACTTC.